This T cell receptor beta chain was captured by sequencing in a study of T-cell memory formation after mild COVID-19 (dated by TCRdb to about 2021). Describing the broader study: TCR sequence clusters from the two donors were largely donor specific. Longitudinal TCRalpha and TCRbeta repertoire sequencing tracked T-cell clones expanding and contracting after mild COVID-19 in a couple of donors. Two young, previously healthy adult volunteers made up the cohort, one male and one female. What the work shows at the level of the full study, not this receptor alone: The study included only a couple of mild cases, and larger cohorts that include severe cases with pre-infection samples were judged to be necessary. Contracting CD4+ clones turned up mainly in the CM and EM memory subsets, whereas EMRA was where CD8+ clones were enriched. Whether the second-wave clones peaking on day 37 were SARS-CoV-2 specific was not confirmed. Balanced CD4/CD8 phenotypes were observed for clones contracting from day 15 to 85, whereas a bias towards CD4+ was observed for a second wave of clones expanding from day 15 to 37. The detection of some responding clones in pre-infection memory suggests that pre-existing cross-reactive memory T cells joined the SARS-CoV-2 response.

At least ten counts were recorded for this clonotype. The antigen it recognizes is unknown. The sample holds no much larger clone one base away, and base qualities are not on file. Reads for this sample came from an Illumina NovaSeq 6000. TCRalpha and TCRbeta cDNA libraries were built by 5'RACE with constant-segment primers, adding sample barcodes and unique molecular identifiers. Trizol reagent was used to extract RNA from every sample. The libraries were amplified in two PCR steps, and the second step added a second sample barcode and Illumina TruSeq adapters. Sequencing of libraries was performed on an Illumina NovaSeq with 2 x 150 bp paired-end reads. In the authors' own workflow: The reads were demultiplexed and collapsed into UMI-guided consensus sequences using migec v1.2.7. With mixcr v2.1.11, UMI consensuses were aligned to TRA and TRB V and J templates and assembled into clonotypes. A clonotype was counted as expanded or contracted only when both edgeR and NoisET called the clonotype significant, with the noise models trained on biological replicates. For edgeR calls, the thresholds were a false discovery rate-adjusted p below 0.01 and a log2 fold-change of 1. PCA with hierarchical clustering of max-normalized trajectories of the 1000 most abundant clonotypes was used as exploratory dynamics analysis. The CD4 or CD8 phenotype of responding clones was assigned using the separately sequenced CD4+ and CD8+ repertoires. TCRdb itself trimmed the public reads at Q25 with fastp, ran MiXCR and retained productive beta chains. Entries are consolidated by CDR3 protein sequence, retaining the most common genes and DNA. The V and J calls follow TCRdb's processing rather than the paper's. This sample holds around 250,000 distinct CDR3 sequences; over 15% were observed only once. The ten largest clones add up to under 2.5% of the sample.

Ficoll-Paque density gradient centrifugation was used to isolate PBMCs. What was sequenced was PBMCs or a T cell subset sorted from them (not recorded which). The receptor comes from an adult woman who had mild COVID-19 (a few samples of this study predate the infection). The sample titles of this study are shuffled in the database, so cell type and time point are left out; the donor was told from shared clones.

At the DNA level, the sequence is TGTGCCAGCAGCTCAGGGGGAGCCGCTGATAGCAATCAGCCCCAGCATTTT. It specifies CASSSGGAADSNQPQHF. Recombination linked TRBV9 to TRBJ1-5; 7 of the junction bases match TRBD1. V lost 4 bases and J lost 0 bases, and the count of bases not matched to a germline gene is 10. As encoded in the germline V gene, CDR1 is SGDLS while CDR2 is YYNGEE. Counted from cysteine to phenylalanine, this CDR3 has 17 amino acids. Just the 51-base CDR3 DNA is kept, in frame starting at base 1.